The TCR beta chain under discussion was sequenced for a study of graft-versus-host responses after intestinal transplantation. Study-wide results and limits: Present in recipient marrow, GvH clones included some that appeared first in ileum or blood. Early HvG declines after transplant were associated with peak circulating GvH clone levels.

A remark on this clone: What it recognizes is unknown.

This CDR3 is built from 18 residues. Germline lookup yields CDR1 LGHNA and CDR2 YNFKEQ. Trimming took 0 bases from V and 4 from J, leaving 19 bases between them. The method was immunoSEQ multiplex PCR; TCRdb's version includes in-frame clones alone and lacks a portion of them. Among 90,000 to 120,000 clones listed, roughly 86% were seen once. The chain recombines TRBV4-2 with TRBJ1-3; no reliable D call. This clonotype was obtained from a human donor who was the organ donor for an intestinal transplant. The sample here was unstimulated CD4+ T cells sorted from spleen or lymph node cells, taken before transplant. DNA of the CDR3: TGTGCCAGCAGCCAAGATATGCGAGGGCGCGACCCCGGAAACACCATATATTTT. Protein product: CASSQDMRGRDPGNTIYF.